This T cell receptor (beta chain) was obtained from a study of T cells in Graves' hyperthyroidism and ophthalmopathy. Whole-study results and caveats: Among clonotypes expanded in thyroid above 0.001, most were also found in blood.

Exclusion followed for patients with uncontrolled infection, other autoimmune disease, pregnancy or lactation. Clinical symptoms, serum thyroxine and TRAb, thyroid ultrasound and orbital computed tomography were used for the diagnoses. Amplified TCR beta CDR3 regions derived from RNA transcripts. The HTBI primer set drove a first-round RT-PCR of the TCR CDR3. One entry per CDR3 protein, called by TCRdb with MiXCR from the multiplex PCR reads. The sample records about 640,000 distinct CDR3 sequences, less than 25% being singletons. CDR1 is SGHVS and CDR2 is FQNEAQ in the germline V gene. The CDR3 has 16 residues. V shed 8 bases and J shed 2 bases, with 22 bases lying between them. Worth noting for this clonotype: Its target is unknown.

This chain connects TRBV7-8 to TRBJ2-7, with a possible D match to TRBD2 (5 bases). The sequenced sample consisted of blood. This clonotype originated in a man aged 30 to 39 with Graves' ophthalmopathy. The CDR3 nucleotides are TGTGCCAGCGGGCTCCGTCGACTGGGAGCCCCCTACGAGCAGTACTTC. This translates into CASGLRRLGAPYEQYF.